This TCR beta chain was captured in a study of T cells in Graves' hyperthyroidism and ophthalmopathy. General observations from the study: Most thyroid clonotypes expanded above 0.001 appeared in blood too.

The authors deemed Graves' hyperthyroidism stable absent ophthalmopathy progression within 18 months. Clinical symptoms, serum thyroxine and TRAb, thyroid ultrasound and orbital computed tomography were used for the diagnoses. A word on this clonotype: Antigen: not known. The junction shows a germline mismatch at one end, possibly a read error.

This CDR3 comprises 16 residues. From germline, CDR1 is LGHDT and CDR2 YNNKEL (reference sequence). TCR beta CDR3 sequences were amplified from RNA transcripts. HTBI primers were employed in a first-round RT-PCR of the TCR CDR3. Via MiXCR, TCRdb re-called the multiplex PCR reads, giving one row per CDR3 protein. The data show about 290,000 distinct CDR3 sequences, with 16% seen just once and around 34% held by the top ten. The sequenced material came from blood. The chain links TRBV3-1 to TRBJ1-3; possibly TRBD1 for D (5 bases). This TCR was sampled from a man aged 25 to 40 with Graves' hyperthyroidism. The CDR3 region is CASSQAEEGTGNTIHF. The CDR3, as DNA: TGTGCCAGCAGCCAGGCGGAGGAAGGGACTGGAAACACCATACATTTT.